This TCR beta chain is drawn from a study of shared clonotypes between healthy human individuals. With regard to this clone: Its target is not known.

Original processing notes: Junction-only sequences produced by ImmunoSEQ had no quality scores, so filtering differed. Generated by immunoSEQ multiplex PCR, the TCRdb table keeps only in-frame clones and is missing some. Clone size and V and J calls were adopted from that table, with D and trimming inferred from the DNA. This sample has about 870,000 clones; roughly 92% occur once, and the top ten carry around 24%. Trimming pared 1 base from V and 4 bases from J, leaving 14 bases between. CDR1 and CDR2 from the germline V gene are MGHRA and YSYEKL. The length of the CDR3 is 16 residues. CD45RO-negative cells were positively selected for CCR7, leaving out terminally differentiated effector memory CD45RA+ cells. General study points: The study drew on few donors, limiting represented genetic and exposure-history diversity.

Sequenced: naive CD8+ T cells sorted from blood. This TCR derives from a man in his thirties or forties in good health. The chain couples TRBV4-1 to TRBJ1-3; a possible D gene is TRBD1 (6 bases). CDR3 sequence (DNA): TGCGCCAGCAGCCAAGGACAGGACAGCGCAGGAAACACCATATATTTT. It encodes CASSQGQDSAGNTIYF.